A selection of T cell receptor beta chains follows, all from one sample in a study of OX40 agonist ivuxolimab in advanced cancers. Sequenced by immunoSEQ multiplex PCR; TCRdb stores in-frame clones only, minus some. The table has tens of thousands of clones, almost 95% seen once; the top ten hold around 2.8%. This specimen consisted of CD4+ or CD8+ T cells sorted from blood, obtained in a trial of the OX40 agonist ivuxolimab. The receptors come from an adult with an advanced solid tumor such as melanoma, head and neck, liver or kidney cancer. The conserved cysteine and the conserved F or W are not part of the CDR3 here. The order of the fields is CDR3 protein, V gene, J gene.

CDR3aa: ASSEESGAYAEAF; v_gene: TRBV2; j_gene: TRBJ1-1
CDR3aa: ASSLYGSADTQY; v_gene: TRBV7-2; j_gene: TRBJ2-3
CDR3aa: ASSQGTSGGDTQY; v_gene: TRBV14; j_gene: TRBJ2-3
CDR3aa: SATRRPEAF; v_gene: TRBV20-1; j_gene: TRBJ1-1
CDR3aa: ASSLAVPTLKVPLSYEQY; v_gene: TRBV7-8; j_gene: TRBJ2-7
CDR3aa: ASSRPSHYGYT; v_gene: TRBV4-1; j_gene: TRBJ1-2
CDR3aa: ASSEGPKTEQY; v_gene: TRBV2; j_gene: TRBJ2-7
CDR3aa: ASSLVSGNSPLH; v_gene: TRBV28; j_gene: TRBJ1-6
CDR3aa: ASSRTGGGQPQH; v_gene: TRBV27; j_gene: TRBJ1-5
CDR3aa: ASSLAGQGGTEAF; v_gene: TRBV5-1; j_gene: TRBJ1-1